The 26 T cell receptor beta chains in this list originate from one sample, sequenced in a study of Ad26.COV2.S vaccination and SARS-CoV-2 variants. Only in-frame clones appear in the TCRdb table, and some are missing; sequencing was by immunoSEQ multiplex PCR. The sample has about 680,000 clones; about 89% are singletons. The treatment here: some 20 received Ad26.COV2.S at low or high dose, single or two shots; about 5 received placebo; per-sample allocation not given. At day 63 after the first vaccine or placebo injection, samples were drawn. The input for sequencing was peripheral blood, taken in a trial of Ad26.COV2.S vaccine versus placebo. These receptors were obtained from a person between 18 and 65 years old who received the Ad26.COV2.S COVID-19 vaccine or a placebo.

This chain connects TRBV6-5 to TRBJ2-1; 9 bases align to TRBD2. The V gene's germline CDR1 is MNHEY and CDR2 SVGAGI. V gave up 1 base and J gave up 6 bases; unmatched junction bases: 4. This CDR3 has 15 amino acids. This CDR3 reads CASSYFSSGVNEQFF. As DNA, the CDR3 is TGTGCCAGCAGTTACTTTTCTAGCGGGGTCAATGAGCAGTTCTTC.

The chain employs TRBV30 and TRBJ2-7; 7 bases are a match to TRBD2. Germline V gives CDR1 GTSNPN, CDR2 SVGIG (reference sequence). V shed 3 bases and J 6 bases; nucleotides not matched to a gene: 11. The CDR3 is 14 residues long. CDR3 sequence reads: CAWSPLSGFPEQYF. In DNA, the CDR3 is TGTGCCTGGAGCCCACTTAGCGGGTTTCCCGAGCAGTACTTC.

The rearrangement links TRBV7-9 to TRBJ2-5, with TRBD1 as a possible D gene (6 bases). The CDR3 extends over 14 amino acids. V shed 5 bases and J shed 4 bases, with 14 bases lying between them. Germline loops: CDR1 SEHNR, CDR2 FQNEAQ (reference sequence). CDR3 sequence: CASSPQTGRETQYF. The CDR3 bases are TGTGCCAGCAGCCCACAAACAGGGAGAGAGACCCAGTACTTC.

The CDR3 spells CASSLRTSGSNEQFF. In nucleotides, the CDR3 is TGTGCCAGCAGTTTAAGGACTAGCGGGAGCAATGAGCAGTTCTTC. The chain combines TRBV27 with TRBJ2-1; 13 nucleotides align to TRBD2. V shed 2 bases and J 6 bases; nucleotides not matched to a gene: 1. The CDR3 covers 15 residues. CDR1 is MNHEY and CDR2 is SMNVEV in the germline V gene (reference sequence).

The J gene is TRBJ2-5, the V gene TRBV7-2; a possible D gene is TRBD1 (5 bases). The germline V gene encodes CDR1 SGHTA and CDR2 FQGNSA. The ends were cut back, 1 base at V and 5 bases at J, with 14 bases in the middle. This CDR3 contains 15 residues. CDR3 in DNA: TGTGCCAGCAGCTTAGGCAGACAGATTCGGGAGACCCAGTACTTC. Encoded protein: CASSLGRQIRETQYF.

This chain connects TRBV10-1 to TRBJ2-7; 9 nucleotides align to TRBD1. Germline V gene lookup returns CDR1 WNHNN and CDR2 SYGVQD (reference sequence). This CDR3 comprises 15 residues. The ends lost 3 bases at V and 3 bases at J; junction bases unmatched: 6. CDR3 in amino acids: CASSETGTGIYEQYF. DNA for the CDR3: TGCGCCAGCAGTGAAACCGGGACAGGGATCTACGAGCAGTACTTC.

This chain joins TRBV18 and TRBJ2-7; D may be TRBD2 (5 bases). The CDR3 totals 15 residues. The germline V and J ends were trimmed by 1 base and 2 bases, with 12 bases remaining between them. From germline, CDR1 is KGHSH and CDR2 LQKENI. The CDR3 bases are TGTGCCAGCTCACCACGACGGGATCCCCCCTACGAGCAGTACTTC. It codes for CASSPRRDPPYEQYF. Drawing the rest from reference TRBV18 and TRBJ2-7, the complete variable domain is NAGVMQNPRHLVRRRGQEARLRCSPMKGHSHVYWYRQLPEEGLKFMVYLQKENIIDESGMPKERFSAEFPKEGPSILRIQQVVRGDSAAYFCASSPRRDPPYEQYFGPGTRLTVT.

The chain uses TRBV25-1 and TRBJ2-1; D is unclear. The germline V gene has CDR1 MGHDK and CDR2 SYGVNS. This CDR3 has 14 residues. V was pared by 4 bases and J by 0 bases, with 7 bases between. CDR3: CASSGMGSYNEQFF. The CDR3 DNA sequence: TGTGCCAGCAGTGGAATGGGCTCCTACAATGAGCAGTTCTTC.

The CDR3 region has the DNA TGCAGCGTATCCGGGACAGGGATCACAGATACGCAGTATTTT. It translates to CSVSGTGITDTQYF. The chain joins TRBV29-1 to TRBJ2-3; 9 positions match TRBD1. The CDR3 spans 14 residues. CDR1 is SQVTM and CDR2 is ANQGSEA in the germline V gene. The V segment lost 6 bases and the J segment 2 bases; nucleotides outside the gene matches: 6.

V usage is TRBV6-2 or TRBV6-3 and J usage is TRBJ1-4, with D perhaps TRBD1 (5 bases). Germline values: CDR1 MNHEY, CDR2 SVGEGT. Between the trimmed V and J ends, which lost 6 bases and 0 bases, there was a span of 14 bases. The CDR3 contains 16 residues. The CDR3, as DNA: TGTGCCAGCAGCCTTGGGACCTTTGCAACTAATGAAAAACTGTTTTTT. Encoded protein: CASSLGTFATNEKLFF.

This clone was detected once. This CDR3 reads CASSRGGGSAKNIQYF. The DNA of the CDR3 is TGTGCCAGCAGCCGAGGAGGGGGCTCGGCCAAAAACATTCAGTACTTC. V gene TRBV13 combines with J gene TRBJ2-4; D may be TRBD1 (7 bases). Germline values: CDR1 PRHDT, CDR2 FYEKMQ (reference sequence). The CDR3 spans 16 residues. The V end was cut by 5 bases, the J end by 1 base, with 15 bases between.

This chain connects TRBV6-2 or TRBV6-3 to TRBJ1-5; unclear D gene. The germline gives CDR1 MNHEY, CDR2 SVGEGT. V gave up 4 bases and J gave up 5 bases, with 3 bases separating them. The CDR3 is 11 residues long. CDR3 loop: CASSFDQPQHF. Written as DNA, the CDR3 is TGTGCCAGCAGTTTCGATCAGCCCCAGCATTTT.

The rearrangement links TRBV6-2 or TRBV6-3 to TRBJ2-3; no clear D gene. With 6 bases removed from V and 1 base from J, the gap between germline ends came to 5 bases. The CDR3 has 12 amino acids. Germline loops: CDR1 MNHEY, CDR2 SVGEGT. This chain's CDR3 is CASSPGTDTQYF. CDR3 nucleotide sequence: TGTGCCAGCAGCCCGGGCACAGATACGCAGTATTTT.

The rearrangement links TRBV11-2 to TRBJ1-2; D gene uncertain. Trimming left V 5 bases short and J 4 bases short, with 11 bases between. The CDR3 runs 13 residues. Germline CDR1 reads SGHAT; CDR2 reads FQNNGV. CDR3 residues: CASSPDSLYGYTF. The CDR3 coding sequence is TGTGCCAGCAGCCCAGACTCTCTCTATGGCTACACCTTC.

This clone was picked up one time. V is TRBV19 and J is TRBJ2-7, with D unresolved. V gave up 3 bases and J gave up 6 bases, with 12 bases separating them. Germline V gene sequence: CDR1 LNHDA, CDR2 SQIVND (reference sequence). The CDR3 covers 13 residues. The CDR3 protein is CASSMRPEGEQYF. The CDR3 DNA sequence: TGTGCCAGTAGTATGCGGCCCGAAGGCGAGCAGTACTTC.

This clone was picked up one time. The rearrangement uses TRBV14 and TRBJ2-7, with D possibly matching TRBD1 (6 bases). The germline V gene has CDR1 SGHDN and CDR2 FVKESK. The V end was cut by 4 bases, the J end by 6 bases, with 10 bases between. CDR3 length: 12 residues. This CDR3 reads CASSPQGIEQYF. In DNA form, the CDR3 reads TGTGCCAGCAGCCCACAGGGTATCGAGCAGTACTTC. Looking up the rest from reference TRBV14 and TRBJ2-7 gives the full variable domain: EAGVTQFPSHSVIEKGQTVTLRCDPISGHDNLYWYRRVMGKEIKFLLHFVKESKQDESGMPNNRFLAERTGGTYSTLKVQPAELEDSGVYFCASSPQGIEQYFGPGTRLTVT.

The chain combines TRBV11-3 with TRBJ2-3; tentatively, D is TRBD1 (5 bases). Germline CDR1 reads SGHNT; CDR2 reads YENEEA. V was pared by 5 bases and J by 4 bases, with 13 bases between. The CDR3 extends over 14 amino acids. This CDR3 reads CASSMGRVPDTQYF. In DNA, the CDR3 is TGTGCCAGCAGCATGGGCAGGGTCCCAGATACGCAGTATTTT.

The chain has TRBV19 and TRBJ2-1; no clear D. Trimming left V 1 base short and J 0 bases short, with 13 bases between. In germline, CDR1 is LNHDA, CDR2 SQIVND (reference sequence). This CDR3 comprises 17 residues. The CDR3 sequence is CASSIGGPRSSYNEQFF. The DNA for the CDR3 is TGTGCCAGTAGTATAGGTGGTCCGAGGAGCTCCTACAATGAGCAGTTCTTC. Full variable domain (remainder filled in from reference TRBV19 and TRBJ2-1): DGGITQSPKYLFRKEGQNVTLSCEQNLNHDAMYWYRQDPGQGLRLIYYSQIVNDFQKGDIAEGYSVSREKKESFPLTVTSAQKNPTAFYLCASSIGGPRSSYNEQFFGPGTRLTVL.

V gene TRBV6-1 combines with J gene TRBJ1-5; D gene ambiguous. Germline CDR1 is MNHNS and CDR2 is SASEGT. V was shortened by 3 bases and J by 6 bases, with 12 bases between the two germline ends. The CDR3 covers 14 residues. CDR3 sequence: CASSDNVGGQPQHF. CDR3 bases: TGTGCCAGCAGTGATAATGTGGGCGGTCAGCCCCAGCATTTT.

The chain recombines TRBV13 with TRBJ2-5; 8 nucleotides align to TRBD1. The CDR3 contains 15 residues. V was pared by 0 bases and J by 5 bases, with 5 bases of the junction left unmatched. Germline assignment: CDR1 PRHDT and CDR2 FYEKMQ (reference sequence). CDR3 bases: TGTGCCAGCAGCTTAGGAAGGACAGGGTCGGAGACCCAGTACTTC. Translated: CASSLGRTGSETQYF.

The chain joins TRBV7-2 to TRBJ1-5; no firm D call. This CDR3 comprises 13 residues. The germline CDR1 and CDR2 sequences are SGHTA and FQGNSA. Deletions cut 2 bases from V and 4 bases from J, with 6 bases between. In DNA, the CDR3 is TGTGCCAGCAGCTTATGGAATAATCAGCCCCAGCATTTT. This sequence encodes CASSLWNNQPQHF. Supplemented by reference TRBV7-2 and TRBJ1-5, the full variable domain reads GAGVSQSPSNKVTEKGKDVELRCDPISGHTALYWYRQSLGQGLEFLIYFQGNSAPDKSGLPSDRFSAERTGGSVSTLTIQRTQQEDSAVYLCASSLWNNQPQHFGDGTRLSIL.

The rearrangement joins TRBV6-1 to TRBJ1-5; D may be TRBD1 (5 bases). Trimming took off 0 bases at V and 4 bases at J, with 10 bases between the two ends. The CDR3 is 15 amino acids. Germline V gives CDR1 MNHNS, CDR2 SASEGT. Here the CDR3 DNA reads TGTGCCAGCAGTGAAGCGGCAGGGAGGAATCAGCCCCAGCATTTT. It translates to CASSEAAGRNQPQHF.

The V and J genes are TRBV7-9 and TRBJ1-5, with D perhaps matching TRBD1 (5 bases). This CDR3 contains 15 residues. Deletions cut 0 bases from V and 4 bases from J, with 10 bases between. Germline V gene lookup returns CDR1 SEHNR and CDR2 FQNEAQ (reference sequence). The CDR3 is CASSLATEANQPQHF. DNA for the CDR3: TGTGCCAGCAGCTTAGCGACAGAGGCTAATCAGCCCCAGCATTTT.

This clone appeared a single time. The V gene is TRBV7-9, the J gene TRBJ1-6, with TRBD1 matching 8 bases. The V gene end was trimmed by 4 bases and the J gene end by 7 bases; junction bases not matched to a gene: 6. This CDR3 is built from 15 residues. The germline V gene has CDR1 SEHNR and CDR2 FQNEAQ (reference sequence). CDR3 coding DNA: TGTGCCAGCAGCTCGGGACAGGTGGGGAATTCACCCCTCCACTTT. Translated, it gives CASSSGQVGNSPLHF.

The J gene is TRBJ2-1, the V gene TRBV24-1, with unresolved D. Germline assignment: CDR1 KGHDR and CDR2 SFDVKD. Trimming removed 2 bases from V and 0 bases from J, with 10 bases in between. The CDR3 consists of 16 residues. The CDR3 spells CATSDSGGPSYNEQFF. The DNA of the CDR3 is TGTGCCACCAGTGATTCTGGCGGCCCCTCCTACAATGAGCAGTTCTTC.

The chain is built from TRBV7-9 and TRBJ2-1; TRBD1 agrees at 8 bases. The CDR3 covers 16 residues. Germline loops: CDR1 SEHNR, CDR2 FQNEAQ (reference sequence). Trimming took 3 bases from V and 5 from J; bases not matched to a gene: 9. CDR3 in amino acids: CASSFVTGGSDNEQFF. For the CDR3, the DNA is TGTGCCAGCAGCTTCGTAACAGGGGGGTCTGACAATGAGCAGTTCTTC.